Listed here are 12 T cell receptor beta chains from one sample, sequenced in a study of T cell changes during pregnancy in multiple sclerosis. Assay used: immunoSEQ multiplex PCR; TCRdb lists only in-frame clones, some missing. The data show tens of thousands of clones, almost 95% seen once. The source material was CD8+ T cells from peripheral blood mononuclear cells, sampled in the third trimester of pregnancy. The receptors here all came from a female donor in good health, enrolled as a control in a pregnancy study.

The chain combines TRBV27 with TRBJ1-1, with D maybe TRBD1 (5 bases). Germline lookup yields CDR1 MNHEY and CDR2 SMNVEV (reference sequence). This CDR3 contains 14 residues. The ends were cut back, 5 bases at V and 1 base at J, with 11 bases in the middle. The CDR3 sequence: CASSPGGGNTEAFF. Written as DNA, the CDR3 is TGTGCCAGCAGTCCCGGGGGAGGGAACACTGAAGCTTTCTTT.

The V call is TRBV20-1, the J call TRBJ1-2, with D unresolved. The germline gives CDR1 DFQATT, CDR2 SNEGSKA (reference sequence). The ends were cut back, 6 bases at V and 1 base at J, with 6 bases in the middle. The CDR3 has 11 residues. The CDR3 is CSAVYNYGYTF. The CDR3 bases are TGCAGTGCCGTGTATAACTATGGCTACACCTTC.

The chain is built from TRBV7-2 and TRBJ1-1, with 8 bases lining up with TRBD1. V trimming: 7 bases; J trimming: 3 bases; junction bases outside the gene matches: 13. The CDR3 contains 16 residues. Germline V gene lookup returns CDR1 SGHTA and CDR2 FQGNSA. The CDR3 nucleotides read TGTGCCAGCACCACCCCTGGACAGGGAGAGGACACTGAAGCTTTCTTT. Its protein product is CASTTPGQGEDTEAFF.

This chain connects TRBV7-8 to TRBJ1-1, with TRBD1 matching over 9 bases. This CDR3 comprises 14 residues. After removal of 5 bases from V and 6 bases from J, the junction contained 7 bases not matched to a gene. CDR1 and CDR2 from the germline V gene are SGHVS and FQNEAQ. The CDR3 nucleotides are TGTGCCAGCAGCGGAAACAGGGGGCCACCTGAAGCTTTCTTT. Encoded protein: CASSGNRGPPEAFF. Full variable domain (missing parts from reference TRBV7-8 and TRBJ1-1): GAGVSQSPRYKVAKRGQDVALRCDPISGHVSLFWYQQALGQGPEFLTYFQNEAQLDKSGLPSDRFFAERPEGSVSTLKIQRTQQEDSAVYLCASSGNRGPPEAFFGQGTRLTVV.

V gene TRBV9 combines with J gene TRBJ2-5; unclear D gene. Trimming stripped 0 bases from V and 3 bases from J, with 3 bases between. Germline assignment: CDR1 SGDLS and CDR2 YYNGEE. CDR3 size: 12 residues. The CDR3 region has the DNA TGTGCCAGCAGCGTAGTAGAAGAGACCCAGTACTTC. Encoded protein: CASSVVEETQYF.

This clone was counted a single time. The chain uses TRBV7-2 and TRBJ2-1; tentatively, D is TRBD2 (7 bases). This CDR3 is 15 amino acids long. Trimming shortened V by 10 bases and J by 4 bases, and 20 bases separated the two germline ends. Germline loops: CDR1 SGHTA, CDR2 FQGNSA. CDR3: CAIDFTGGNYNEQFF. CDR3 DNA sequence: TGTGCCATCGACTTCACGGGGGGCAATTACAATGAGCAGTTCTTC.

The chain has TRBV13 and TRBJ1-1; 7 bases are a match to TRBD1. This CDR3 spans 15 amino acids. Germline values: CDR1 PRHDT, CDR2 FYEKMQ (reference sequence). V was clipped by 3 bases and J by 1 base; unmatched bases: 5. This chain's CDR3 is CASSFMTGTNTEAFF. CDR3 nucleotide sequence: TGTGCCAGCAGCTTTATGACAGGGACGAACACTGAAGCTTTCTTT.

V usage is TRBV7-8 and J usage is TRBJ1-5; 7 bases are a match to TRBD1. The CDR3 loop spans 21 amino acids. J lost 2 bases, V lost 1 base, and 20 bases had no gene match. Germline V gene sequence: CDR1 SGHVS, CDR2 FQNEAQ. CDR3 in DNA: TGTGCCAGCAGCTTAGAGAGTCTTCCCCTGCCACAGGGGTCGGGCAATCAGCCCCAGCATTTT. Its protein product is CASSLESLPLPQGSGNQPQHF.

The V gene is TRBV30, the J gene TRBJ2-7; possibly TRBD2 for D (6 bases). Deletions cut 1 base from V and 6 bases from J, with 13 bases between. Per the germline V gene, CDR1 is GTSNPN and CDR2 is SVGIG (reference sequence). The CDR3 is 13 residues long. CDR3 sequence reads: CAWSGGTVREQYF. The DNA of the CDR3 is TGTGCCTGGAGTGGCGGGACTGTACGCGAGCAGTACTTC.

A word on this clone: At the DNA level, this CDR3 is encoded by other sequences in the same sample as well. This chain links TRBV4-3 with TRBJ1-5; 9 bases align to TRBD1. Germline V gene lookup returns CDR1 LGHNA and CDR2 YSLEER. The CDR3 covers 15 residues. V was pared by 1 base and J by 3 bases, with 1 base of the junction left unmatched. CDR3 coding DNA: TGCGCCAGCAGCCAAGGGACAGGGGTCAATCAGCCCCAGCATTTT. Protein product: CASSQGTGVNQPQHF.

For the CDR3, the DNA is TGTGCCAGCAGCGTAGGTGGGGGCTCGGGAGGCTACACCTTC. Encoded protein: CASSVGGGSGGYTF. V gene TRBV9 combines with J gene TRBJ1-2; perhaps TRBD1 as D (6 bases). This CDR3 comprises 14 residues. Deletions cut 0 bases from V and 8 bases from J, with 14 bases between. The germline V gene has CDR1 SGDLS and CDR2 YYNGEE.

This chain uses TRBV2 with TRBJ1-5, with TRBD1 as a possible D gene (5 bases). The germline V gene has CDR1 SNHLY and CDR2 FYNNEI. This CDR3 is built from 14 residues. The V end lost 6 bases, the J end lost 5 bases, and 14 bases lay between the germline ends. Here the CDR3 DNA reads TGTGCCAGCAGCCTACAGGAGTTCTATCAGCCCCAGCATTTT. Translating gives CASSLQEFYQPQHF.